Listed below are T cell receptor beta chains from one sample, sequenced in a study of T cells expressing NK-cell markers. TCRdb reprocessed the 5' RACE reads; each CDR3 protein has one entry and no DNA is given. This sample's clone table lists about 300,000 distinct CDR3 sequences. The material sequenced was blood T cells: a sorted CD56 or NKG2C T cell subset, CD4+ or CD8+ T cells, or bulk PBMC T cells (not recorded which). These receptors all stem from a woman between 18 and 70 years old in good health. The CDR3 runs from the conserved cysteine through the conserved F or W. Fields, in order: J gene, V gene, CDR3 protein.

TRBJ2-5,TRBV12-3/TRBV12-4,CASSSPDRQRGTQYF
TRBJ2-2,TRBV6-1,CASRREGAVTGELFF
TRBJ2-4,TRBV4-3,CASSQVDPRSAKNIQYF
TRBJ2-1,TRBV20-1,CSARKAGTGGNNEQFF
TRBJ1-2,TRBV7-2,CASSLRDRVRGYTF
TRBJ2-1,TRBV30,CAWRSGRWYNEQFF
TRBJ2-3,TRBV6-1,CASGLGRTSDTQYF
TRBJ2-1,TRBV20-1,CSVGTSAYNEQFF
TRBJ1-3,TRBV20-1,CSARSGASSGNTIYF
TRBJ2-7,TRBV7-2,CASSPETGNYEQYF
TRBJ1-5,TRBV9,CASSVDIGQPQHF
TRBJ1-1,TRBV29-1,CSVQDGGEAFF
TRBJ2-3,TRBV10-3,CAISVDMGDTQYF
TRBJ1-2,TRBV5-1,CASSRESVYGYTF
TRBJ2-3,TRBV7-2,CASSLVSADRTEYF
TRBJ1-1,TRBV30,CAWSPQGASTEAFF
TRBJ2-7,TRBV3-1,CASSPDDTYEQYF
TRBJ1-1,TRBV11-2,CASSLRGTRDTEAFF
TRBJ2-1,TRBV7-2,CASSRTLIRQANNEQFF
TRBJ1-3,TRBV9,CASSVAGGPGNTIYF
TRBJ2-3,TRBV7-2,CASSPTPQTSPDTQYF
TRBJ2-1,TRBV5-1,CASSKSGGPEDEQFF
TRBJ1-6,TRBV20-1,CSGLDRLSSYNSPLHF
TRBJ2-1,TRBV6-1,CASSAGWIRFF
TRBJ1-1,TRBV18,CASSLTGNMNTEAFF
TRBJ2-3,TRBV20-1,CSARWAAGGRTDTQYF
TRBJ1-5,TRBV6-5,CASSYRGGGNQPQHF
TRBJ1-1,TRBV7-2,CASSLSGVRTEAFF
TRBJ2-2,TRBV18,CASSPPGRSGSTGELFF
TRBJ2-5,TRBV29-1,CSGRVAGRETQYF
TRBJ2-3,TRBV24-1,CATSDGTLSATDTQYF
TRBJ1-2,TRBV20-1,CSARDNRVNYGYTF
TRBJ1-1,TRBV3-1,CASSPRTGGIDTEAFF
TRBJ1-1,TRBV7-2,CASSLWGTEAFF
TRBJ1-2,TRBV6-6,CASRLLQYGYTF
TRBJ1-4,TRBV29-1,CSVGDTSNEKLFF
TRBJ1-2,TRBV20-1,CSASSGQGAVGYGYTF
TRBJ1-4,TRBV20-1,CSAPRQGGGEKLFF
TRBJ2-7,TRBV11-2,CASSSEQTTGEQYF
TRBJ2-3,TRBV5-6,CASSSGLRADTQYF
TRBJ1-3,TRBV18,CASSPVPSTGGRNTIYF
TRBJ2-2,TRBV3-1,CASNTGTRDTGELFF
TRBJ2-7,TRBV7-2,CASSPRGTGSYEQYF
TRBJ1-2,TRBV20-1,CSARSSGTGGYGYTF
TRBJ2-3,TRBV12-3/TRBV12-4,CASRVFGLGRDTQYF
TRBJ2-5,TRBV12-3/TRBV12-4,CASTRVTGGNQETQYF
TRBJ2-2,TRBV25-1,CASSELGNTGELFF
TRBJ2-3,TRBV20-1,CSATDSTDTQYF